These T cell receptor beta chains were read from a single sample in a study of blood T cell repertoires in COVID-19. The data were produced by immunoSEQ multiplex PCR, yet TCRdb's version contains in-frame clones alone and is incomplete. Of some 98,000 clones in the sample, about 80% are singletons; the top ten hold about 10%. The source material was peripheral blood. These receptors were taken from a man aged 65 to 85 with acute or convalescent COVID-19. Each CDR3 is given with its conserved first and last residue. A D gene is named only where the DNA matches it firmly. Part of the rows lack a size; the others show once, few, many or a class for expanded clones.

j_call clone_size v_call cdr3_length d_call cdr3_aa cdr3_nt
TRBJ2-1 NA TRBV5-5 15 NA CASSFDSQNNDEQFF TGTGCCAGCAGCTTTGACTCCCAGAATAATGATGAGCAGTTCTTC
TRBJ1-5 NA TRBV14 13 NA CASSQDRNQPQHF TGTGCCAGCAGCCAAGACAGGAATCAGCCCCAGCATTTT
TRBJ1-4 once TRBV28 14 TRBD1 CASSNTGVNEKLFF TGTGCCAGCAGTAACACAGGGGTCAATGAAAAACTGTTTTTT
TRBJ2-7 once TRBV7-2 13 NA CASSSLVSYEQYF TGTGCCAGCAGCTCTCTAGTCTCCTACGAGCAGTACTTC
TRBJ2-1 NA TRBV28 16 TRBD2 CASSQLTSGSLGEQFF TGTGCCAGCAGCCAGCTGACTAGCGGGAGTTTAGGTGAGCAGTTCTTC
TRBJ1-2 NA TRBV11-2 14 NA CASSLGVGQDGYTF TGTGCCAGCAGCTTAGGAGTTGGGCAGGATGGCTACACCTTC
TRBJ2-1 NA TRBV11-2 14 TRBD2 CASSFSGEYNEQFF TGTGCCAGCAGCTTTAGCGGGGAATACAATGAGCAGTTCTTC
TRBJ2-1 NA TRBV7-9 13 TRBD1 CASSSRGRNEQFF TGTGCCAGCAGCTCCAGGGGGCGGAATGAGCAGTTCTTC
TRBJ2-2 NA TRBV4-3 17 TRBD2 CASSQERPAGGTGELFF TGCGCCAGCAGCCAAGAGCGTCCAGCGGGAGGGACCGGGGAGCTGTTTTTT
TRBJ1-6 NA TRBV30 15 TRBD1 CAWNRGQGNNSPLHF TGTGCCTGGAACAGGGGACAGGGTAATAATTCACCCCTCCACTTT
TRBJ1-1 once TRBV27 15 TRBD1 CASSFWSGGNTEAFF TGTGCCAGCAGTTTTTGGTCAGGGGGGAACACTGAAGCTTTCTTT
TRBJ2-1 NA TRBV27 20 TRBD2 CASSPREGLSGRSSYNEQFF TGTGCCAGCAGTCCCCGTGAAGGGCTTAGCGGGAGATCGTCCTACAATGAGCAGTTCTTC
TRBJ1-3 NA TRBV6-5 14 NA CASSYSSSGNTIYF TGTGCCAGCAGTTACTCGAGTTCTGGAAACACCATATATTTT
TRBJ2-1 NA TRBV7-2 15 NA CASSSGGRDYNEQFF TGTGCCAGCAGTTCAGGTGGCCGAGACTACAATGAGCAGTTCTTC
TRBJ2-7 NA TRBV28 13 NA CASTLGHPYEQYF TGTGCCAGCACCCTGGGGCACCCCTACGAGCAGTACTTC
TRBJ1-2 NA TRBV27 16 TRBD1 CASSLQGAGIGGGYTF TGTGCCAGCAGTTTACAGGGGGCCGGGATCGGCGGTGGCTACACCTTC
TRBJ2-5 NA TRBV7-8 13 NA CASSLPRTGGQYF TGTGCCAGCAGCTTACCCAGGACCGGGGGCCAGTACTTC
TRBJ1-1 once TRBV5-6 15 NA CASSLAGQPNTEAFF TGTGCCAGCAGCTTGGCCGGACAACCGAACACTGAAGCTTTCTTT
TRBJ1-2 NA TRBV5-1 14 TRBD1 CASSTQGGIYGYTF TGCGCCAGCAGCACCCAAGGGGGCATTTATGGCTACACCTTC
TRBJ1-5 NA TRBV15 14 NA CATSEQGSNQPQHF TGTGCCACCAGCGAACAGGGATCCAATCAGCCCCAGCATTTT
TRBJ1-4 NA TRBV30 14 TRBD1 CAWISGQGSEKLFF TGTGCCTGGATTTCGGGACAGGGGTCTGAAAAACTGTTTTTT
TRBJ2-5 NA TRBV7-2 15 NA CASSLNAPSGETQYF TGTGCCAGCAGCTTGAATGCCCCGTCGGGGGAGACCCAGTACTTC
TRBJ2-1 NA TRBV19 15 TRBD2 CASSIQRGGRDEQFF TGTGCCAGTAGTATCCAGCGGGGGGGGAGGGATGAGCAGTTCTTC
TRBJ1-1 few TRBV5-1 14 TRBD1 CASSWTGNEAEAFF TGCGCCAGCAGCTGGACAGGGAATGAGGCTGAAGCTTTCTTT
TRBJ1-5 NA TRBV9 16 NA CASSAGSGGAYQPQHF TGTGCCAGCAGCGCCGGTTCGGGGGGCGCGTATCAGCCCCAGCATTTT
TRBJ2-5 NA TRBV27 14 TRBD1 CASSLLRDRETQYF TGTGCCAGCAGTTTGCTCCGGGACAGGGAGACCCAGTACTTC
TRBJ2-2 NA TRBV6-1 13 NA CASSEARTGELFF TGTGCCAGCAGTGAGGCCCGAACCGGGGAGCTGTTTTTT
TRBJ1-5 NA TRBV28 14 NA CASSTGSKTQPQHF TGTGCCAGCAGTACAGGGAGTAAAACCCAGCCCCAGCATTTT
TRBJ1-1 NA TRBV6-2/TRBV6-3 13 NA CASSYLQDTEAFF TGTGCCAGCAGTTACCTCCAGGACACTGAAGCTTTCTTT
TRBJ2-1 NA TRBV2 13 NA CASGSDSYNEQFF TGTGCCAGCGGATCAGACAGCTACAATGAGCAGTTCTTC
TRBJ2-3 few TRBV9 17 TRBD2 CASSVGWREGRGDTQYF TGTGCCAGCAGCGTAGGTTGGCGGGAGGGCCGGGGAGATACGCAGTATTTT
TRBJ2-1 NA TRBV28 14 NA CASSFTGALDEQFF TGTGCCAGCAGTTTTACGGGAGCCCTCGATGAGCAGTTCTTC
TRBJ2-5 NA TRBV20-1 10 TRBD2 CTSGKETQYF TGTACTAGCGGTAAAGAGACCCAGTACTTC
TRBJ1-4 NA TRBV29-1 11 NA CSVLVEGKLFF TGCAGCGTTCTAGTGGAGGGTAAACTGTTTTTT
TRBJ1-5 NA TRBV27 17 TRBD1 CASSISSPDRVGQPQHF TGTGCCAGCAGTATTTCCTCTCCTGACAGGGTTGGTCAGCCCCAGCATTTT
TRBJ1-6 NA TRBV28 12 NA CASSIVKSPLHF TGTGCCAGCTCTATAGTCAAGTCACCCCTCCACTTT
TRBJ2-5 NA TRBV2 11 NA CARGGPETQYF TGTGCCAGGGGGGGACCAGAGACCCAGTACTTC
TRBJ1-4 NA TRBV6-1 16 NA CASSESPSATNEKLFF TGTGCCAGCAGTGAATCCCCGTCTGCAACTAATGAAAAACTGTTTTTT
TRBJ2-4 NA TRBV10-1 14 NA CASSVPVAKNIQYF TGCGCCAGCAGTGTCCCAGTGGCCAAAAACATTCAGTACTTC
TRBJ2-1 NA TRBV7-2 15 TRBD2 CASSLGTSGRDEQFF TGTGCCAGCAGCTTAGGGACTAGCGGGAGAGATGAGCAGTTCTTC
TRBJ1-5 NA TRBV5-1 15 NA CASSLADSLHQPQHF TGCGCCAGCAGCTTGGCCGACAGCCTCCATCAGCCCCAGCATTTT
TRBJ1-5 NA TRBV5-1 15 NA CASSLDGHPYQPQHF TGCGCCAGCAGCTTGGACGGTCACCCCTATCAGCCCCAGCATTTT
TRBJ1-1 NA TRBV9 15 NA CASSVTPGPNTEAFF TGTGCCAGCAGCGTAACCCCAGGTCCGAACACTGAAGCTTTCTTT
TRBJ2-7 NA TRBV6-2/TRBV6-3 16 TRBD2 CASSPPGLAGAHEQYF TGTGCCAGCAGTCCGCCGGGACTAGCGGGAGCCCACGAGCAGTACTTC
TRBJ2-2 NA TRBV19 15 NA CASSGVRLGAGELFF TGTGCCAGTAGTGGTGTCCGACTAGGAGCGGGGGAGCTGTTTTTT
TRBJ2-3 NA TRBV7-2 14 NA CASSQVLSRDTQYF TGTGCCAGCAGCCAGGTACTTAGTCGTGATACGCAGTATTTT
TRBJ2-7 NA TRBV10-3 15 TRBD1 CAISDGTGASYEQYF TGTGCCATCAGTGATGGGACAGGGGCCTCCTACGAGCAGTACTTC
TRBJ2-1 few TRBV9 15 TRBD2 CASSVGGTSYNEQFF TGTGCCAGCAGCGTGGGGGGGACCTCCTACAATGAGCAGTTCTTC